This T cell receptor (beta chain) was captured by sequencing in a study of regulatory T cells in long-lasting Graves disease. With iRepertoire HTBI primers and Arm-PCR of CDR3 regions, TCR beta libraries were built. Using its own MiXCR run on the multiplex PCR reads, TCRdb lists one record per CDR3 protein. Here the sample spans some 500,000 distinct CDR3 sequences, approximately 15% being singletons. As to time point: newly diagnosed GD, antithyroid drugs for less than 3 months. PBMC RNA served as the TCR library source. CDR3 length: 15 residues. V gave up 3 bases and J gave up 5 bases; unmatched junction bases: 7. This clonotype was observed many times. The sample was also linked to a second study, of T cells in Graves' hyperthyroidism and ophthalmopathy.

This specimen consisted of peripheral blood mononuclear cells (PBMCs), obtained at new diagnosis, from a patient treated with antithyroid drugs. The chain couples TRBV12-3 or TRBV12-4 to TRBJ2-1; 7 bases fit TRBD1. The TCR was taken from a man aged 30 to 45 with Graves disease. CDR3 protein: CASSLGAGGNNEQFF. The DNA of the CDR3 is TGTGCCAGCAGTTTGGGGGCAGGGGGTAACAATGAGCAGTTCTTC.